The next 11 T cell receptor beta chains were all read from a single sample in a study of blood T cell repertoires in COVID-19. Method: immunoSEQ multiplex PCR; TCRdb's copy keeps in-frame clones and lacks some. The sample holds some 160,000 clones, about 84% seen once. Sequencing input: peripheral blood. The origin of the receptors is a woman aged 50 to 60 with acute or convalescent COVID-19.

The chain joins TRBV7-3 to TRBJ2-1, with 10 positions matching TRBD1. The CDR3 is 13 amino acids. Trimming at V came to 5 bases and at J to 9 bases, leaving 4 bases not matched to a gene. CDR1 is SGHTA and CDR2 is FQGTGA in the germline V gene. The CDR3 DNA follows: TGTGCCAGCAGCCTCGGACAGGGGGGTGAGCAGTTCTTC. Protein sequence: CASSLGQGGEQFF. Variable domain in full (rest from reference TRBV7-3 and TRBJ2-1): GAGVSQTPSNKVTEKGKYVELRCDPISGHTALYWYRQSLGQGPEFLIYFQGTGAADDSGLPNDRFFAVRPEGSVSTLKIQRTERGDSAVYLCASSLGQGGEQFFGPGTRLTVL.

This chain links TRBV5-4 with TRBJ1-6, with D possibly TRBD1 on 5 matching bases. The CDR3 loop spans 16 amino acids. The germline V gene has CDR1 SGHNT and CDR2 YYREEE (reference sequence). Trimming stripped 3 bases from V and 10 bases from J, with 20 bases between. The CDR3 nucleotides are TGTGCCAGCAGCTCCTCTCGGGGGGGGAGAGACTCACCCCTCCACTTT. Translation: CASSSSRGGRDSPLHF.

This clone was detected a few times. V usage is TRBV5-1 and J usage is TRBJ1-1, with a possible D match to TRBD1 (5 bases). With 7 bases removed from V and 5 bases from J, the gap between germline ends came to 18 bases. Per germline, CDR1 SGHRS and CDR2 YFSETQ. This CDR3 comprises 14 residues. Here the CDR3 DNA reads TGCGCCAGCGCTTACCCCAGGGAGGGGACTGAAGCTTTCTTT. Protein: CASAYPREGTEAFF.

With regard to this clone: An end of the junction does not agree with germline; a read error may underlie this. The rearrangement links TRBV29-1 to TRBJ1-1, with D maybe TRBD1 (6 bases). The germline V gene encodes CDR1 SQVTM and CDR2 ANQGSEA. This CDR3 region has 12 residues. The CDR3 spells CSAEQGTGEAFF. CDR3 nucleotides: TGCAGCGCTGAACAGGGAACAGGTGAAGCTTTCTTT.

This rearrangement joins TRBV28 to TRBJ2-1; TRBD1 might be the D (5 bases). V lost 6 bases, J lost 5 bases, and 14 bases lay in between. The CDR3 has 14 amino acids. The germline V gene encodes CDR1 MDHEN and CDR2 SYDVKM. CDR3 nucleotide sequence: TGTGCCAGCAGCAACCATCAGGGCCACAATGAGCAGTTCTTC. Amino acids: CASSNHQGHNEQFF.

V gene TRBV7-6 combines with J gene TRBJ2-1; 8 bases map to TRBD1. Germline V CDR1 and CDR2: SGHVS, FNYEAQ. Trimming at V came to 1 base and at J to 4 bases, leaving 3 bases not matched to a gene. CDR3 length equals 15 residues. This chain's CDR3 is CASSLEQGGYNEQFF. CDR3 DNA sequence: TGTGCCAGCAGCTTAGAACAGGGGGGATACAATGAGCAGTTCTTC.

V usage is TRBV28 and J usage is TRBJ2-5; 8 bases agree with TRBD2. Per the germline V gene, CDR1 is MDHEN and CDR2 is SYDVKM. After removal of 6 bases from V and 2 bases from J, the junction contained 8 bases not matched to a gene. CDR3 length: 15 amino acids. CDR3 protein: CASSRGAGGQETQYF. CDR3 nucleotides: TGTGCCAGCAGCAGAGGGGCGGGGGGTCAAGAGACCCAGTACTTC.

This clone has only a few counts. This CDR3 is CASSFWLSGSGNQPQHF. The CDR3 DNA reads TGTGCCAGCAGTTTCTGGTTATCGGGGAGTGGGAATCAGCCCCAGCATTTT. The rearrangement links TRBV28 to TRBJ1-5; D is unresolved. Germline CDR1 and CDR2: MDHEN and SYDVKM. This CDR3 comprises 17 residues. Between the trimmed V and J ends, which lost 3 bases and 4 bases, there was a span of 19 bases.

The CDR3 protein is CASSPGSGSNYGYTF. The CDR3 bases are TGTGCCAGCTCACCAGGTTCTGGGAGCAATTATGGCTACACCTTC. This chain connects TRBV18 to TRBJ1-2; D is uncertain. The CDR3 spans 15 residues. V lost 2 bases and J lost 5, with 15 bases in between. Germline CDR1 KGHSH, CDR2 LQKENI.

CDR3 DNA sequence: TGCGCCAGCAGCTTGGGACTAGCCACAGATACGCAGTATTTT. It is translated as CASSLGLATDTQYF. V is TRBV5-1 and J is TRBJ2-3, with TRBD2 matching 7 bases. V shed 0 bases, J shed 2 bases, and the junction held 0 bases outside the gene matches. The germline V gene has CDR1 SGHRS and CDR2 YFSETQ. The CDR3 runs to 14 residues. Supplemented by reference TRBV5-1 and TRBJ2-3, the full variable domain reads KAGVTQTPRYLIKTRGQQVTLSCSPISGHRSVSWYQQTPGQGLQFLFEYFSETQRNKGNFPGRFSGRQFSNSRSEMNVSTLELGDSALYLCASSLGLATDTQYFGPGTRLTVL.

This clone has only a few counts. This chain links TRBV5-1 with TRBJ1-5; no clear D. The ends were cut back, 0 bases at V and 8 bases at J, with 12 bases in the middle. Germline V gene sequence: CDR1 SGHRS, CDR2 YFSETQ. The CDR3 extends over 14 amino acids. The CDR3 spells CASSLAAGSEPQHF. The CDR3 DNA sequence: TGCGCCAGCAGCTTGGCCGCAGGTTCGGAGCCCCAGCATTTT.